This T cell receptor beta chain was profiled in a study of blood T cell repertoires in COVID-19. Study at large: Acute and convalescent COVID-19 samples came from the United States, Italy and Spain. T cells, B-cell-depleted T cells, or PBMCs provided the cDNA or gDNA that served as material.

The V and J ends lost 2 bases and 5 bases, in that order; junction bases with no gene match: 4. CDR1 is SGDLS, CDR2 YYNGEE, per germline. This CDR3 has 14 residues. How the authors handled the data: Reference gene primer amplification gave estimated nucleated cell counts. Clones were read by immunoSEQ multiplex PCR, and TCRdb kept only the in-frame ones, dropping some. V and J calls and clone size are given by that table; D and trimming were obtained from the DNA. The profile shows approximately 80,000 clones, about 70% of them singletons. The chain joins TRBV9 to TRBJ1-1; TRBD1 aligns across 9 bases. Sequencing used peripheral blood. The TCR comes from a man aged 45-60 years with active or convalescent COVID-19. The CDR3 reads CASSVDRGRTEAFF. DNA of the CDR3: TGTGCCAGCAGCGTGGACAGGGGTAGAACTGAAGCTTTCTTT.